This T cell receptor beta chain was profiled in a study of cytomegalovirus exposure and HLA in healthy donors (dated by TCRdb to the late 2010s). For the study in its entirety: A later analysis indicated that the 100 to 150 validation repertoires were generated on the platform also employed for the approximately 700 repertoires of the first cohort. To predict cytomegalovirus infection status, the study combined high-throughput TCR immunosequencing, statistical association of individual TCRs with disease status, and machine learning. Along with the roughly 700-subject first cohort, a separate validation cohort of 120 different subjects was used. The study aimed to test whether cataloging public T cell receptors could reveal signatures of past pathogen exposure.

General findings and caveats noted by the study authors: Three of the identified cytomegalovirus-associated TCR beta chains were confirmed in vitro to be specific for cytomegalovirus antigens. In the study, approximately 160 TCR beta chains were listed as associated with cytomegalovirus. The validation cohort had no HLA typing available for a later analysis, so co-occurrence within that cohort was assessed over all 120 or so repertoires. Most TCR sequences were observed very rarely across donors, whereas some public TCRs were present in many individuals. The authors suggested that the approach could potentially be generalized to other disease states and immunological phenotypes. Cytomegalovirus status was reported to be diagnosed by the classifier with high specificity and sensitivity in both the original and validation cohorts. Of the cluster scores, about 94% were above 0 in a later analysis, which found that TCRs clustered in the first cohort also tended to co-occur in the 95 to 150 validation repertoires.

Separate from the roughly 700-subject first cohort, the validation cohort of some 130 subjects was the group to which the donors belonged. The library relied on the immunoSEQ multiplex PCR assay. Regarding the original processing steps: A statistical classification framework was developed to diagnose cytomegalovirus status using the catalog of TCR beta chain sequences. Drawn from immuneACCESS, this table holds only the in-frame rearrangements with V and J called that TCRdb kept. Clones are partly lost; checked studies trace under half to an unresolved V gene and leave the rest unexplained. V and J calls plus clone size are reproduced from that table; the DNA served to infer D and trimming. Within this sample are approximately 180,000 clones, with around nine tenths of them counted one time only. The ten largest clones capture roughly 1.5% of the sample. Worth noting for this clone: Its binding antigen is unknown. The input lacks base qualities; no much larger clone sits a single base away.

Sequenced: PBMCs. The receptor was isolated from a woman under 40 in good health and CMV-seronegative.

The CDR3 region: CASRNRGGPTNEKLFF. The sequenced DNA is TGTGCCAGTAGGAATAGAGGGGGACCAACTAATGAAAAACTGTTTTTT. Recombination linked TRBV19 to TRBJ1-4; TRBD1 is perhaps the D gene, given 6 matching bases. The cysteine opens and the phenylalanine closes a CDR3 of 16 amino acids. CDR3 DNA only is kept here, 48 bases in frame from base 1. The germline V gene encodes CDR1 LNHDA and CDR2 SQIVND (reference sequence). Trimming takes 6 bases from V and 0 bases from J, and the germline ends sit 14 bases apart.